A single sample is the source of the 8 T cell receptor beta chains below, sequenced in a study of blood T cell repertoires in COVID-19. The repertoire was sequenced with immunoSEQ multiplex PCR; TCRdb's copy has only in-frame clones and lacks some. The sample consists of approximately 100,000 clones, around 75% of them appearing once. Sequenced input: peripheral blood. These receptors came from a man between 65 and 85 years old with acute or convalescent COVID-19.

The chain is built from TRBV27 and TRBJ1-5; D remains unclear. V was shortened by 6 bases and J by 1 base, with 13 bases between the two germline ends. Germline CDR1 is MNHEY and CDR2 is SMNVEV (reference sequence). This CDR3 contains 15 residues. The chain's CDR3 is CASRVQSKSNQPQHF. CDR3 nucleotides: TGTGCCAGCAGGGTACAGAGTAAAAGCAATCAGCCCCAGCATTTT.

This clone came up a few times. V and J are TRBV19 and TRBJ1-1; D is uncertain. This CDR3 region has 15 residues. Germline loops: CDR1 LNHDA, CDR2 SQIVND (reference sequence). Between the trimmed V and J ends, which lost 5 bases and 0 bases, there was a span of 13 bases. The CDR3 nucleotides read TGTGCCAGTAGTCACCGTAAACACATGAACACTGAAGCTTTCTTT. Its protein product is CASSHRKHMNTEAFF.

The V call is TRBV13, the J call TRBJ2-7; D is possibly TRBD2 (5 bases). The V and J ends lost 5 bases and 9 bases respectively, with 14 bases between them. Germline V gene sequence: CDR1 PRHDT, CDR2 FYEKMQ (reference sequence). The CDR3 runs 12 residues. The CDR3 DNA follows: TGTGCCAGCAGCGAGGGAAGGTCTGCGCAGTACTTC. Encoded protein: CASSEGRSAQYF.

This sequence joins TRBV3-1 (or the pseudogene TRBV3-2) and TRBJ2-3; the D is unclear. There are 12 residues in the CDR3. Trimming cost V 4 bases and J 8 bases, with 10 bases left between them. Germline V CDR1 and CDR2: LGHDT, YNNKEL (reference sequence). CDR3 sequence reads: CASSPDLSTQYF. CDR3 nucleotide sequence: TGTGCCAGCAGCCCCGACTTGAGTACGCAGTATTTT.

This clone was observed a single time. The chain carries TRBV5-1 and TRBJ2-7; D gene uncertain. The CDR3 runs 14 residues. Deletions cut 0 bases from V and 2 bases from J, with 9 bases between. Germline lookup yields CDR1 SGHRS and CDR2 YFSETQ. The CDR3 DNA is TGCGCCAGCAGCTTGGCCGCCGGAGCCTACGAGCAGTACTTC. Encoded protein: CASSLAAGAYEQYF.

This chain joins TRBV28 and TRBJ2-7, with 8 bases aligning to TRBD2. The trim removed 4 bases at V and 13 bases at J, leaving 9 bases unmatched. The CDR3 runs 12 residues. Germline-derived CDR1 and CDR2 are MDHEN and SYDVKM. The CDR3 reads CASSSYQREFYF. The CDR3 nucleotides read TGTGCCAGCAGTTCCTACCAGCGGGAGTTTTACTTC.

The V and J genes are TRBV18 and TRBJ1-1; no clear D gene. CDR1 and CDR2 from the germline V gene are KGHSH and LQKENI. Trimming cost V 0 bases and J 0 bases, with 11 bases left between them. The CDR3 runs 16 residues. CDR3 bases: TGTGCCAGCTCACCACCCACGGGAGGCATGAACACTGAAGCTTTCTTT. This translates into CASSPPTGGMNTEAFF.

V is TRBV6-2 or TRBV6-3 and J is TRBJ2-7; D might be TRBD2 (7 bases). CDR3 length equals 15 residues. Trimming took 2 bases from V and 6 from J, leaving 17 bases between them. Germline CDR1 and CDR2: MNHEY and SVGEGT. In nucleotides, the CDR3 is TGTGCCAGCAGTTACCCTTCGTGGGGGGGCCTCGAGCAGTACTTC. Protein product: CASSYPSWGGLEQYF.